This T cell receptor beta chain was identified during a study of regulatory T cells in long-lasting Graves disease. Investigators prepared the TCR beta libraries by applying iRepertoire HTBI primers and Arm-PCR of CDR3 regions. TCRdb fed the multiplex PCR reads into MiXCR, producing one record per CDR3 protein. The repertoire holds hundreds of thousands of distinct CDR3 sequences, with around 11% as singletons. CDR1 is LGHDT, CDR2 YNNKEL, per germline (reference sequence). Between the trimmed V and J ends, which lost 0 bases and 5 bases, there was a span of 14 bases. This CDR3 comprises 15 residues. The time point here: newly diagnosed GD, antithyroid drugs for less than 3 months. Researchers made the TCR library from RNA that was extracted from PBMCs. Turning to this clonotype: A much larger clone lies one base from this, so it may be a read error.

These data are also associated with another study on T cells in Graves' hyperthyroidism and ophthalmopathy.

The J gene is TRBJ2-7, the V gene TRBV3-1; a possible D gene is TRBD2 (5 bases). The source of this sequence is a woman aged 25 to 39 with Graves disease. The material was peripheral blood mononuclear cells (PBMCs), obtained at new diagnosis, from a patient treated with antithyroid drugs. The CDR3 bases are TGTGCCAGCAGCCAAGATTCTAGCCCGTTTCACGAGCAGTACTTC. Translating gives CASSQDSSPFHEQYF.